This T cell receptor beta chain emerged from a study of CD8+CD57+ T cells in acquired aplastic anemia. This clonotype has a handful of counts. What it binds is not known. Regarding the study as a whole: It was found that roughly 29 CD8+ CDR3 sequences were shared between patients and controls.

The CDR3 length is 14 residues. Per germline, CDR1 SGHRS and CDR2 YFSETQ. Trimming took off 1 base at V and 5 bases at J, with 13 bases between the two ends. Genomic DNA templated the TCR beta VDJ and CDR3 profiling. TCRdb reprocessed the reads with MiXCR, giving one entry per CDR3 protein. This table has about 160,000 distinct CDR3 sequences, roughly 45% appearing once. The chain combines TRBV5-1 with TRBJ2-7; a weak D match, TRBD2 (5 bases). The clonotype was recovered from a human donor in good health. Material: sorted CD4+, CD8+, or CD8+CD57+ T cells (not recorded which) from PBMCs. CDR3 amino acids: CASSLSGVGNEQYF. The CDR3 DNA is TGCGCCAGCAGCTTGTCCGGGGTTGGGAACGAGCAGTACTTC.